Listed below are T cell receptor beta chains from one sample, sequenced in a study of response to subunit inactivated influenza vaccine. Using its own MiXCR run on the RT-PCR reads, TCRdb lists one record per CDR3 protein. This sample carries approximately 310,000 distinct CDR3 sequences, roughly 22% of them seen once, and the ten largest clones take roughly a tenth. Here the sequenced sample was PBMCs from blood, taken less than 22 months after vaccination. These receptors originate from a man in his fifties or sixties who received an inactivated influenza vaccine. The CDR3 runs from the conserved cysteine through the conserved F or W. The D gene is left open where the match is weak. Clone size is stated in some rows and not others, as once, few, many or a class when expanded.

j_call,d_call,clone_size,v_call,cdr3_aa,cdr3_nt
TRBJ1-2,-,few,TRBV10-3,CAISAVLGSYGYTF,TGTGCCATCAGTGCAGTTTTAGGGAGCTATGGCTACACCTTC
TRBJ1-2,TRBD1,many,TRBV25-1,CASSSDRWGYGYTF,TGTGCCAGCAGTTCGGACAGGTGGGGCTATGGCTACACCTTC
TRBJ2-5,TRBD1,-,TRBV20-1,CSAAPGGSETQYF,TGCAGTGCGGCTCCAGGGGGATCGGAGACCCAGTACTTC
TRBJ1-2,-,-,TRBV7-2,CASSQLVDIVGYTF,TGTGCCAGCAGCCAGCTGGTGGACATCGTGGGCTACACCTTC
TRBJ1-6,-,-,TRBV12-3/TRBV12-4,CASSLVRGLVSPLHF,TGTGCCAGCAGTTTAGTTCGGGGGCTCGTTTCACCCCTCCACTTT
TRBJ2-3,TRBD2,few,TRBV7-8,CASSLTTSGSFPDTQYF,TGTGCCAGCAGCCTAACAACTAGCGGGAGTTTCCCAGATACGCAGTATTTT
TRBJ1-3,-,few,TRBV6-1,CASQQGPTGNTIYF,TGTGCCAGCCAGCAGGGGCCCACTGGAAACACCATATATTTT
TRBJ1-5,-,few,TRBV12-3/TRBV12-4,CASSRQSPQPQHF,TGTGCCAGCAGTCGACAAAGTCCTCAGCCCCAGCATTTT
TRBJ1-5,TRBD1,few,TRBV12-3/TRBV12-4,CASRIKQGGQPQHF,TGTGCCAGCAGAATAAAACAAGGGGGCCAGCCCCAGCATTTT
TRBJ2-7,-,-,TRBV6-2/TRBV6-3,CASRSVLDTREQYF,TGTGCCAGCAGATCCGTTCTAGATACACGCGAGCAGTACTTC
TRBJ1-2,-,few,TRBV3-1,CASSQGGRTYGYTF,TGTGCCAGCAGCCAGGGGGGGCGGACCTATGGCTACACCTTC
TRBJ2-3,-,many,TRBV7-2,CASSFADGLRQYF,TGTGCCAGCAGCTTTGCCGACGGACTTAGGCAGTATTTT
TRBJ2-5,-,-,TRBV5-5,CASSSTRDRDKGEETQYF,TGTGCCAGCAGCTCCACTCGGGACCGGGACAAAGGTGAAGAGACCCAGTACTTC
TRBJ2-7,-,-,TRBV7-6,CASSSFPEGRGEQYF,TGTGCCAGCAGCTCATTCCCGGAGGGCCGGGGCGAGCAGTACTTC
TRBJ1-1,-,-,TRBV10-3,CAISEPSRNTEAFF,TGTGCCATCAGTGAGCCCTCAAGGAACACTGAAGCTTTCTTT
TRBJ1-1,-,-,TRBV12-5,CASGSPGHSRAENTEAFF,TGTGCTAGTGGTTCACCCGGTCATTCGAGGGCGGAGAACACTGAAGCTTTCTTT
TRBJ1-2,TRBD1,-,TRBV7-9,CASSSSSGQGHYGYTF,TGTGCCAGCAGCTCTTCCTCGGGACAGGGGCACTATGGCTACACCTTC
TRBJ2-1,-,-,TRBV6-1,CASSHDSLSSYNEQFF,TGTGCCAGCAGCCATGACAGTTTGAGCTCCTACAATGAGCAGTTCTTC
TRBJ2-4,TRBD1,few,TRBV15,CATSRGQVKNIQYF,TGTGCCACATCCAGGGGGCAAGTCAAAAACATTCAGTACTTC
TRBJ1-1,-,-,TRBV12-3/TRBV12-4,CASSLVPLGNTEAFF,TGTGCCAGCAGTTTAGTGCCCCTGGGGAACACTGAAGCTTTCTTT
TRBJ2-7,TRBD1,-,TRBV15,CATSRAYPGQGAYEQYF,TGTGCCACCAGCAGAGCTTATCCCGGACAGGGGGCATACGAGCAGTACTTC
TRBJ1-2,TRBD1,few,TRBV4-3,CASSPGTGGDYGYTF,TGCGCCAGCAGCCCAGGGACAGGGGGTGACTATGGCTACACCTTC
TRBJ2-7,TRBD1,-,TRBV6-6,CASKDRTFEQYF,TGTGCCAGCAAGGACAGGACCTTTGAGCAGTACTTC
TRBJ1-2,-,few,TRBV5-6,CASRIQRRDYGYTF,TGTGCCAGCAGGATACAGCGGAGGGACTATGGCTACACCTTC
TRBJ2-5,TRBD2,-,TRBV6-6,CASTSGSKTQYF,TGTGCCAGCACCAGCGGGAGTAAGACCCAGTACTTC
TRBJ2-2,-,-,TRBV9,CASSTNSDITGELFF,TGTGCCAGCAGCACCAACTCGGATATCACCGGGGAGCTGTTTTTT
TRBJ2-4,-,few,TRBV28,CASSLVGTIAKNIQYF,TGTGCCAGCAGTTTAGTTGGGACAATCGCCAAAAACATTCAGTACTTC
TRBJ1-2,TRBD1,many,TRBV20-1,CSARATGAYGYTF,TGCAGTGCTAGAGCTACAGGGGCCTATGGCTACACCTTC
TRBJ1-5,-,many,TRBV9,CASSVGRDQPQHF,TGTGCCAGCAGCGTGGGTAGGGATCAGCCCCAGCATTTT
TRBJ2-3,-,-,TRBV4-3,CASSQGPTDTQYF,TGCGCCAGCAGCCAAGGTCCGACAGATACGCAGTATTTT
TRBJ1-5,-,few,TRBV18,CASSPPNSNQPQHF,TGTGCCAGCTCACCACCCAATAGCAATCAGCCCCAGCATTTT
TRBJ1-6,-,few,TRBV9,CASSVLASPLALHF,TGTGCCAGCAGCGTGTTGGCTTCCCCCCTGGCCCTCCACTTT
TRBJ2-1,-,few,TRBV3-1,CASSQNRDAFAEQFF,TGTGCCAGCAGCCAAAATAGGGACGCGTTCGCTGAGCAGTTCTTC
TRBJ1-4,-,many,TRBV27,CASSPTRGWNEKLFF,TGTGCCAGCAGTCCTACTCGGGGTTGGAATGAAAAACTGTTTTTT
TRBJ2-7,TRBD2,few,TRBV11-1,CASSLGLISSGRLYEQYF,TGTGCCAGCAGCTTAGGGTTGATATCTAGCGGGAGACTCTACGAGCAGTACTTC
TRBJ2-1,TRBD2,-,TRBV6-2/TRBV6-3,CASSYPGTSGGVRNEQFF,TGTGCCAGCAGTTACCCAGGGACTAGCGGGGGGGTGAGAAATGAGCAGTTCTTC
TRBJ2-1,-,few,TRBV28,CATLREPPYNEQFF,TGTGCCACCCTCAGGGAGCCCCCCTACAATGAGCAGTTCTTC
TRBJ1-3,-,-,TRBV19,CASYESSGNTIYF,TGTGCCAGTTATGAGAGCTCTGGAAACACCATATATTTT
TRBJ1-5,-,-,TRBV7-2,CASSSVLYQPQHF,TGTGCCAGCAGCTCCGTTCTCTATCAGCCCCAGCATTTT
TRBJ2-1,-,few,TRBV20-1,CSARAPAYEQFF,TGCAGTGCTAGAGCTCCGGCTTATGAGCAGTTCTTC
TRBJ2-2,-,-,TRBV7-2,CASSLAGRMNTGELFF,TGTGCCAGCAGCTTAGCGGGCAGAATGAACACCGGGGAGCTGTTTTTT
TRBJ2-3,TRBD2,-,TRBV12-3/TRBV12-4,CASSPASGGSTRSDTQYF,TGTGCCAGCAGCCCTGCTAGCGGGGGGTCGACCAGGTCAGATACGCAGTATTTT
TRBJ1-5,TRBD1,many,TRBV10-3,CAISEGDRVGQPQHF,TGTGCCATCAGTGAAGGGGACAGGGTGGGACAGCCCCAGCATTTT
TRBJ2-7,-,few,TRBV6-2/TRBV6-3,CASRRAATYEQYF,TGTGCCAGCCGGCGGGCGGCCACCTACGAGCAGTACTTC
TRBJ2-3,-,few,TRBV29-1,CSVVSTDTQYF,TGCAGCGTTGTGAGCACAGATACGCAGTATTTT
TRBJ1-6,-,-,TRBV6-5,CASSYSGGNSPLHF,TGTGCCAGCAGTTACTCAGGGGGGAATTCACCCCTCCACTTT
TRBJ2-7,TRBD2,many,TRBV29-1,CSVETGTSETYEQYF,TGCAGCGTTGAAACGGGTACTAGCGAGACCTACGAGCAGTACTTC
TRBJ1-1,-,-,TRBV2,CASTKDGNTEAFF,TGTGCCAGCACTAAGGACGGGAACACTGAAGCTTTCTTT
TRBJ1-1,-,few,TRBV20-1,CSATTGSNTEAFF,TGCAGTGCTACAACAGGGTCCAACACTGAAGCTTTCTTT
TRBJ1-5,-,few,TRBV4-1,CASSQPPGRGDQPQHF,TGCGCCAGCAGCCAGCCCCCGGGACGGGGGGATCAGCCCCAGCATTTT
TRBJ1-1,TRBD1,-,TRBV5-3,CADQKQGAHLNTEAFF,TGTGCCGACCAGAAACAGGGGGCCCACCTGAACACTGAAGCTTTCTTT
TRBJ1-6,TRBD1,-,TRBV20-1,CSAREGTGSLLLHF,TGCAGTGCTAGAGAAGGGACAGGGAGTCTTCTCCTCCACTTT
TRBJ2-7,-,few,TRBV18,CASSPQDNYEQYF,TGTGCCAGCTCACCTCAAGACAACTACGAGCAGTACTTC
TRBJ2-7,TRBD1,-,TRBV5-1,CASRLGQVPYEQYF,TGCGCCAGCAGACTGGGACAGGTCCCCTACGAGCAGTACTTC
TRBJ1-1,-,few,TRBV2,CASSEWQASEAFF,TGTGCCAGCAGTGAATGGCAGGCGAGTGAAGCTTTCTTT
TRBJ2-1,TRBD1,few,TRBV5-5,CASSPIRTGSYNEQFF,TGTGCCAGCAGCCCTATAAGGACAGGGTCCTACAATGAGCAGTTCTTC
TRBJ2-6,-,few,TRBV20-1,CSASIPYTGANVLTF,TGCAGTGCTAGCATTCCTTATACCGGGGCCAACGTCCTGACTTTC